One TCR beta chain is described in this entry. This sample is part of a study of blood T cells in healthy people across ages. The CDR3 is made up of 14 amino acids. From germline, CDR1 is SGHRS and CDR2 YFSETQ. Combining a sample-barcoded 5' primer with a J-beta primer mix, a second PCR ran for about 7 to 11 cycles. TCRdb analysed the 5' RACE reads with MiXCR anew, one entry per CDR3 protein. The data show about 640,000 distinct CDR3 sequences, roughly 58% seen once. Total RNA, at least 6 micrograms per sample, was extracted from PBMCs. The rearrangement uses TRBV5-1 and TRBJ2-5, with 9 bases identical to TRBD1. The J call may be mistaken, given a closer DNA end match to TRBJ2-7. The sequenced material came from blood. The receptor was derived from a man aged 55 to 70 in good health. The CDR3 spells CASSPGQGDLEQYF. The DNA for the CDR3 is TGCGCCAGCAGTCCGGGACAGGGTGATCTCGAGCAGTACTTC.